A single sample gave rise to the 21 T cell receptor beta chains below, sequenced in a study of cytomegalovirus exposure and HLA in healthy donors. Amplification used 60 Vbeta primers and 13 Jbeta primers. Generated by immunoSEQ multiplex PCR, the TCRdb table keeps only in-frame clones and is missing some. This repertoire shows around 180,000 clones, about 65% found once; its top ten account for less than 1.6%. Sequenced input: PBMCs. All receptors come from a girl aged 10-17 years in good health and CMV-seronegative.

The rearrangement uses TRBV7-3 and TRBJ1-6; D is unresolved. The CDR3 covers 16 residues. From germline, CDR1 is SGHTA and CDR2 FQGTGA. Trimming pared 1 base from V and 9 bases from J, leaving 16 bases between. This chain's CDR3 is CASSLNPGFGASPLHF. The CDR3 coding sequence is TGTGCCAGCAGCTTAAATCCCGGGTTTGGCGCTTCACCCCTCCACTTT.

The chain links TRBV9 to TRBJ1-2, with D unresolved. Germline assignment: CDR1 SGDLS and CDR2 YYNGEE. The CDR3 runs to 15 residues. The V and J ends lost 1 base and 4 bases respectively, with 14 bases between them. This CDR3 reads CASSVSHEGGYGYTF. CDR3 DNA sequence: TGTGCCAGCAGCGTAAGTCACGAGGGAGGCTATGGCTACACCTTC.

V usage is TRBV2 and J usage is TRBJ1-5; TRBD1 agrees at 8 bases. This CDR3 spans 14 amino acids. CDR1 and CDR2 (germline): SNHLY, FYNNEI. With V trimmed by 0 bases and J by 6 bases, 1 base remained unmatched. CDR3 bases: TGTGCCAGCAGTGAAGCTACAGGGGGTCAGCCCCAGCATTTT. This codes for CASSEATGGQPQHF.

This chain uses TRBV6-5 with TRBJ1-2, with D perhaps matching TRBD1 (5 bases). The CDR3 spans 13 residues. Germline V CDR1 and CDR2: MNHEY, SVGAGI. Trimming stripped 2 bases from V and 4 bases from J, with 8 bases between. The CDR3 reads CASSYARAYGYTF. DNA of the CDR3: TGTGCCAGCAGTTACGCCAGGGCCTATGGCTACACCTTC.

This clone is a singleton in its sample. The chain uses TRBV6-1 and TRBJ1-1; D unclear. Germline-derived CDR1 and CDR2 are MNHNS and SASEGT. CDR3 length: 14 amino acids. Trimming cost V 2 bases and J 5 bases, with 12 bases left between them. CDR3 residues: CASSELSGRTEAFF. The DNA for the CDR3 is TGTGCCAGCAGTGAATTATCGGGTAGGACTGAAGCTTTCTTT.

This clone has a single count. V is TRBV7-7 and J is TRBJ2-2; 10 bases match TRBD2. The CDR3 runs 14 residues. Per the germline V gene, CDR1 is SSHAT and CDR2 is FNYEAQ (reference sequence). The CDR3 DNA is TGTGCTAGCGGGAGGAGTTCGAACACCGGGGAGCTGTTTTTT. Translating gives CASGRSSNTGELFF.

Notes on this clone: At one boundary the junction diverges from the germline segment, which might be a read error. The chain combines TRBV7-7 with TRBJ2-5; possibly TRBD1 for D (5 bases). The CDR3 consists of 13 residues. The germline CDR1 and CDR2 sequences are SSHAT and FNYEAQ (reference sequence). DNA of the CDR3: TGTGCTAGCAGCTTAGGGAAGGGGGAGACCCAGTACTTC. Translated, it gives CASSLGKGETQYF. Full variable domain (outside the CDR3, taken from reference TRBV7-7 and TRBJ2-5): GAGVSQSPRYKVTKRGQDVTLRCDPISSHATLYWYQQALGQGPEFLTYFNYEAQPDKSGLPSDRFSAERPEGSISTLTIQRTEQRDSAMYRCASSLGKGETQYFGPGTRLLVL.

The chain carries TRBV15 and TRBJ1-5; tentatively, D is TRBD1 (5 bases). Germline V gene sequence: CDR1 LNHNV, CDR2 YYDKDF (reference sequence). Trimming shortened V by 4 bases and J by 8 bases, and 12 bases separated the two germline ends. The CDR3 totals 13 residues. In DNA form, the CDR3 reads TGTGCCACCAGCACCGGGGGATTGGAGCCCCAGCATTTT. As protein: CATSTGGLEPQHF.

The chain is built from TRBV5-1 and TRBJ2-7; the D is unclear. The length of the CDR3 is 15 residues. Trimming took 0 bases from V and 4 from J, leaving 14 bases between them. Germline loops: CDR1 SGHRS, CDR2 YFSETQ. The CDR3 coding sequence is TGCGCCAGCAGCTTGGAATCACCTGGCAGATACGAGCAGTACTTC. This translates into CASSLESPGRYEQYF.

The chain recombines TRBV6-5 with TRBJ2-3; D is unresolved. CDR3 size: 14 residues. V lost 6 bases to trimming and J lost 0 bases, with 10 bases between them. Per germline, CDR1 MNHEY and CDR2 SVGAGI. The DNA for the CDR3 is TGTGCCAGCAGCCATCTATCGAGCACAGATACGCAGTATTTT. Encoded protein: CASSHLSSTDTQYF.

This clone was seen only once. Other DNA sequences in this specimen translate into the identical CDR3. This chain connects TRBV7-9 to TRBJ1-1; TRBD1 agrees at 8 bases. The length of the CDR3 is 12 residues. Losses at the gene ends were 5 bases for V and 8 bases for J; bases not matched to a gene: 4. CDR1 SEHNR and CDR2 FQNEAQ come from the germline V gene (reference sequence). CDR3 in DNA: TGTGCCAGCAGCCTCGGACAGGGCGAAGCTTTCTTT. This sequence encodes CASSLGQGEAFF.

The chain recombines TRBV18 with TRBJ1-2, with no clear D. The CDR3 totals 13 residues. The germline V gene encodes CDR1 KGHSH and CDR2 LQKENI. V lost 5 bases and J lost 4, with 11 bases in between. CDR3 protein: CASSISAGYGYTF. The CDR3 region has the DNA TGTGCCAGCTCAATATCCGCCGGCTATGGCTACACCTTC.

The chain links TRBV5-1 to TRBJ1-2, with TRBD1 identical over 8 bases. This CDR3 region has 15 residues. Germline values: CDR1 SGHRS, CDR2 YFSETQ. With V trimmed by 3 bases and J by 1 base, 5 bases remained unmatched. This CDR3 is CASSSHGQGNYGYTF. CDR3 DNA sequence: TGCGCCAGCAGCTCGCACGGACAGGGTAACTATGGCTACACCTTC.

The chain links TRBV6-1 to TRBJ1-3; D remains unclear. The CDR3 is made up of 16 amino acids. Per the germline V gene, CDR1 is MNHNS and CDR2 is SASEGT. V lost 4 bases and J lost 0, with 13 bases in between. The CDR3 protein is CASSGEAGSSGNTIYF. The CDR3 DNA sequence: TGTGCCAGCAGTGGGGAGGCCGGAAGCTCTGGAAACACCATATATTTT.

The chain combines TRBV14 with TRBJ2-1; 7 bases map to TRBD2. The CDR3 contains 18 residues. With V trimmed by 0 bases and J by 1 base, 9 bases remained unmatched. The germline V gene encodes CDR1 SGHDN and CDR2 FVKESK. CDR3 sequence (DNA): TGTGCCAGCAGCCAAGAGGGGCTAGCGGCGTATTCCTACAATGAGCAGTTCTTC. Translation gives CASSQEGLAAYSYNEQFF.

The V call is TRBV5-4, the J call TRBJ2-7; TRBD2 might be the D (6 bases). The CDR3 runs 14 residues. V lost 4 bases and J 3 bases, leaving 14 bases between the germline ends. Germline assignment: CDR1 SGHNT and CDR2 YYREEE (reference sequence). DNA for the CDR3: TGTGCCAGCAGCCCAACCCCGGGGGACTACGAGCAGTACTTC. Translation: CASSPTPGDYEQYF.

The chain couples TRBV7-2 to TRBJ1-2; weak D call: TRBD1 (5 bases). The CDR3 totals 15 residues. Germline values: CDR1 SGHTA, CDR2 FQGNSA. The V and J ends lost 2 bases and 0 bases respectively, with 10 bases between them. The CDR3 DNA reads as TGTGCCAGCAGCTTATACACAGGCTCTAACTATGGCTACACCTTC. It is translated as CASSLYTGSNYGYTF.

The chain joins TRBV10-3 to TRBJ1-4; D call uncertain. V was shortened by 6 bases and J by 3 bases, with 8 bases between the two germline ends. CDR1 and CDR2 from the germline V gene are ENHRY and SYGVKD. The CDR3 has 13 amino acids. Written as DNA, the CDR3 is TGTGCCATCAGGGCCCTAGCTAATGAAAAACTGTTTTTT. Its translation: CAIRALANEKLFF.

The V call is TRBV6-5, the J call TRBJ2-7; perhaps TRBD1 as D (5 bases). Deletions cut 6 bases from V and 1 base from J, with 7 bases between. The germline V gene has CDR1 MNHEY and CDR2 SVGAGI. The CDR3 is 12 residues long. For the CDR3, the DNA is TGTGCCAGCAGGGCAGGGTCCTACGAGCAGTACTTC. Translation: CASRAGSYEQYF.

J is TRBJ1-2 and V is TRBV15, with D possibly being TRBD1 (6 bases). This CDR3 comprises 16 residues. Per germline, CDR1 LNHNV and CDR2 YYDKDF (reference sequence). V lost 1 base and J 0 bases, leaving 12 bases between the germline ends. CDR3 coding DNA: TGTGCCACCAGCAGAGGATTTGGACAGACTAACTATGGCTACACCTTC. Translating gives CATSRGFGQTNYGYTF. Full variable domain (outside the CDR3, taken from reference TRBV15 and TRBJ1-2): DAMVIQNPRYQVTQFGKPVTLSCSQTLNHNVMYWYQQKSSQAPKLLFHYYDKDFNNEADTPDNFQSRRPNTSFCFLDIRSPGLGDTAMYLCATSRGFGQTNYGYTFGSGTRLTVV.

This clone was detected only a few times. This chain joins TRBV7-3 and TRBJ2-3; 12 bases line up with TRBD2. CDR3 length: 14 residues. In germline, CDR1 is SGHTA, CDR2 FQGTGA. Trimming took 4 bases from V and 6 from J; bases not matched to a gene: 2. CDR3 protein: CASSSGTSGDTQYF. The CDR3 nucleotides are TGTGCCAGCAGCTCTGGGACTAGCGGGGATACGCAGTATTTT.